Sequencing of this T cell receptor (beta chain) was carried out in a study of blood T cells in healthy people across ages. Across the study: Roughly one uniquely barcoded beta molecule per two T cells was captured.

This clonotype occurred a few times. The target antigen is unknown. The CDR3 is 13 residues long. Germline V gene sequence: CDR1 KGHDR, CDR2 SFDVKD. With V trimmed by 4 bases and J by 15 bases, 6 bases remained unmatched. Findings and caveats of the study: The long-lived group displayed more naive CD4+ cells, plus higher diversity, than the aged donors did. Diversity estimates drawn from one million T cells were deemed underestimates.

The individuals who served as donors were healthy Caucasians living in Russia, aged about 6 to 100. The second PCR ran 7 to 11 cycles with a sample-barcoded 5' primer and J-beta primers. TCRdb re-derived calls from the 5' RACE reads in MiXCR, one entry per CDR3 protein. The sample contains under 1 million distinct CDR3 sequences, approximately 44% of which appear only once. This chain joins TRBV24-1 and TRBJ2-1; 12 bases line up with TRBD2. Input material: blood. The sequence was obtained from a man in his fifties or sixties in good health. The CDR3 DNA is TGTGCCACCAGTGACGGGGGACTAGCGGGCCTGTTCTTC. As protein: CATSDGGLAGLFF.